This section outlines one TCR beta chain sequence together with its context. Its specificity is unknown. The assay was immunoSEQ multiplex PCR, and TCRdb's table has in-frame clones only and misses some. The table includes some 520,000 clones, roughly 89% detected once. This sample was included in a study of Ad26.COV2.S vaccination and SARS-CoV-2 variants. Study in general: A participant enrolled in the COV1001 Ad26.COV2.S trial arm provided the sample. Overall study results and limits: Vaccinees displayed broader spike-specific TCR repertoires than placebo recipients. Total T cell responses, in the TCR breadth and depth analyses, may have been underestimated. Vaccine and placebo recipients had similar non-spike TCR breadth.

This sample's treatment: around 19 received Ad26.COV2.S at low or high dose, single or two shots; 5 received placebo; per-sample allocation not given. On day 63 after the first injection, vaccine and placebo recipients gave samples. This clonotype was obtained from a person between 18 and 59 years old who received the Ad26.COV2.S COVID-19 vaccine or a placebo. The sequencing used peripheral blood, collected in a trial of Ad26.COV2.S vaccine versus placebo.

CDR3 coding DNA: TGTGCCAGCAGCTTTCGGTTCCGAGGGGACACGCAGTATTTT. This codes for CASSFRFRGDTQYF. The V and J genes are TRBV5-6 and TRBJ2-3; perhaps D is TRBD1 or TRBD2 (5 bases each). V lost 2 bases and J lost 9, with 16 bases in between. Germline CDR1 and CDR2: SGHDT and YYEEEE. There are 14 residues in the CDR3.